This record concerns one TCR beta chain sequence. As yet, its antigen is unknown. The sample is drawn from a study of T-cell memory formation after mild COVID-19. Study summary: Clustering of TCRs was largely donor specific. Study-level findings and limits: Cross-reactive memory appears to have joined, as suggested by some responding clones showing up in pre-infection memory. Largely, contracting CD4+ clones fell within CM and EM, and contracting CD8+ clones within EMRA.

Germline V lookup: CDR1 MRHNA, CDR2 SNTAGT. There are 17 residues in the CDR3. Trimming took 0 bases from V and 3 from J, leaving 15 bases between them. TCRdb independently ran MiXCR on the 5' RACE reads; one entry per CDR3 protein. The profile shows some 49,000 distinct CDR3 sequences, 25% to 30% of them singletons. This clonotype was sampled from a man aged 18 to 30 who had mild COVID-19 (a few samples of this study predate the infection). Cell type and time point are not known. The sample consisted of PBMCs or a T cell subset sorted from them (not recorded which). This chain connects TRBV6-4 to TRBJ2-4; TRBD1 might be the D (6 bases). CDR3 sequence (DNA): TGTGCCAGCAGTGACTCGATTAGGGACACGAACAAAAACATTCAGTACTTC. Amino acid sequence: CASSDSIRDTNKNIQYF.